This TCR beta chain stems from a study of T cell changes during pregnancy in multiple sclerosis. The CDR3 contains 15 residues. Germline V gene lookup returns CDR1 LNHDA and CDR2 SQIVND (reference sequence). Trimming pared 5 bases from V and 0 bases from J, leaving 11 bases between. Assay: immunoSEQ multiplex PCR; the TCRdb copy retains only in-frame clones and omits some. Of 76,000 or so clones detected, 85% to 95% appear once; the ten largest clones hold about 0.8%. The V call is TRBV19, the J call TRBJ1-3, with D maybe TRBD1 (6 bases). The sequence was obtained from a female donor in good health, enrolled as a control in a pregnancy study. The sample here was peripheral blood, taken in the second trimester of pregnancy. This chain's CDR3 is CASSPFRGSGNTIYF. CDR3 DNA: TGTGCCAGTAGTCCCTTCAGGGGCTCTGGAAACACCATATATTTT. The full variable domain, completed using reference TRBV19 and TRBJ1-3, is DGGITQSPKYLFRKEGQNVTLSCEQNLNHDAMYWYRQDPGQGLRLIYYSQIVNDFQKGDIAEGYSVSREKKESFPLTVTSAQKNPTAFYLCASSPFRGSGNTIYFGEGSWLTVV.